This is a list of T cell receptor beta chains from one sample in a study of OX40 agonist ivuxolimab in advanced cancers. Assay: immunoSEQ multiplex PCR; the TCRdb copy retains only in-frame clones and omits some. The sample shows fewer than 70,000 clones, approximately 91% of them seen only once. The source material was CD4+ or CD8+ T cells sorted from blood, sampled in a trial of the OX40 agonist ivuxolimab. These receptor sequences come from an adult with an advanced solid tumor such as melanoma, head and neck, liver or kidney cancer. The CDR3 runs from the conserved cysteine through the conserved F or W. A D gene is named only where the DNA matches it firmly. Expanded clones get a size class; other rows say once, few or many, or leave the size out.

v_gene: TRBV10-2
len: 11
abundance: -
d_gene: -
CDR3aa: CASRDYNEQFF

v_gene: TRBV4-1
len: 15
abundance: -
d_gene: TRBD1
CDR3aa: CASSQSTGGSYEQYF

v_gene: TRBV19
len: 13
abundance: -
d_gene: -
CDR3aa: CASSISLTDTQYF

v_gene: TRBV19
len: 14
abundance: -
d_gene: -
CDR3aa: CASNDHLDNSPLHF

v_gene: TRBV5-4
len: 16
abundance: -
d_gene: TRBD2
CDR3aa: CASSQGLAGSSYEQYF

v_gene: TRBV19
len: 15
abundance: -
d_gene: TRBD2
CDR3aa: CASSPGLAGAYEQYF

v_gene: TRBV2
len: 14
abundance: -
d_gene: -
CDR3aa: CASTYSGSPHEQFF

v_gene: TRBV28
len: 16
abundance: -
d_gene: TRBD2
CDR3aa: CASSPTGTTRNNEQFF

v_gene: TRBV10-2
len: 11
abundance: once
d_gene: -
CDR3aa: CASHVSGQQFF

v_gene: TRBV28
len: 19
abundance: -
d_gene: TRBD1
CDR3aa: CASSLWGRAGGLQTYGYTF

v_gene: TRBV11-3
len: 15
abundance: -
d_gene: -
CDR3aa: CASSLRLGAYNEQFF

v_gene: TRBV6-5
len: 13
abundance: -
d_gene: -
CDR3aa: CASSYLQNYGYTF

v_gene: TRBV28
len: 14
abundance: -
d_gene: -
CDR3aa: CASSLRGFGQKAFF

v_gene: TRBV7-9
len: 13
abundance: -
d_gene: -
CDR3aa: CASSSHGSYGYTF

v_gene: TRBV4-1
len: 12
abundance: -
d_gene: -
CDR3aa: CASSQGQREAFF

v_gene: TRBV7-9
len: 13
abundance: -
d_gene: -
CDR3aa: CASSPRRGFEQFF

v_gene: TRBV27
len: 15
abundance: -
d_gene: -
CDR3aa: CASSFRTTKLYEQYF

v_gene: TRBV13
len: 14
abundance: -
d_gene: -
CDR3aa: CASSSRTSRTEAFF

v_gene: TRBV27
len: 15
abundance: -
d_gene: TRBD1
CDR3aa: CASSLWTGNQETQYF

v_gene: TRBV5-4
len: 19
abundance: -
d_gene: TRBD2
CDR3aa: CASSGRLAGKASTYNEQFF

v_gene: TRBV28
len: 14
abundance: few
d_gene: TRBD1
CDR3aa: CASTRDRGGTEAFF

v_gene: TRBV6-5
len: 15
abundance: -
d_gene: TRBD1
CDR3aa: CASSPPRGPNTEAFF

v_gene: TRBV28
len: 14
abundance: -
d_gene: -
CDR3aa: CASRKVDSQETQYF

v_gene: TRBV14
len: 15
abundance: few
d_gene: TRBD1
CDR3aa: CASSQLGQGLSEAFF

v_gene: TRBV19
len: 16
abundance: -
d_gene: -
CDR3aa: CASSMTGSYSNQPQHF

v_gene: TRBV9
len: 15
abundance: -
d_gene: -
CDR3aa: CASSPMPGAMETQYF

v_gene: TRBV6-1
len: 15
abundance: -
d_gene: TRBD2
CDR3aa: CASSAGEGLSDTQYF

v_gene: TRBV9
len: 14
abundance: -
d_gene: -
CDR3aa: CASSVVVSTDTQYF

v_gene: TRBV4-1
len: 13
abundance: -
d_gene: -
CDR3aa: CASSLGNAYEQYF

v_gene: TRBV28
len: 15
abundance: -
d_gene: -
CDR3aa: CASSLGRGVTSEAFF

v_gene: TRBV18
len: 17
abundance: -
d_gene: -
CDR3aa: CASSPWRDQLTTGELFF

v_gene: TRBV28
len: 14
abundance: -
d_gene: TRBD2
CDR3aa: CAVGLAGAGETQYF

v_gene: TRBV10-3
len: 15
abundance: -
d_gene: -
CDR3aa: CAISVVADGNTEAFF

v_gene: TRBV28
len: 13
abundance: -
d_gene: -
CDR3aa: CASRPDSQETQYF

v_gene: TRBV10-3
len: 13
abundance: -
d_gene: TRBD2
CDR3aa: CAGRGGSSYEQYF

v_gene: TRBV9
len: 14
abundance: -
d_gene: -
CDR3aa: CASSVGSIGETQYF

v_gene: TRBV27
len: 14
abundance: -
d_gene: -
CDR3aa: CASSLTGSPTGYTF

v_gene: TRBV5-5
len: 14
abundance: -
d_gene: -
CDR3aa: CASSMPGNSYEQYF

v_gene: TRBV19
len: 16
abundance: -
d_gene: -
CDR3aa: CASSIISVTRYNEQFF

v_gene: TRBV7-3
len: 17
abundance: -
d_gene: TRBD2
CDR3aa: CASSSTFSGASYNEQFF

v_gene: TRBV7-9
len: 14
abundance: once
d_gene: -
CDR3aa: CASSLEAGRQPQHF

v_gene: TRBV19
len: 13
abundance: -
d_gene: -
CDR3aa: CASRLLSHYGYTF

v_gene: TRBV5-6
len: 15
abundance: -
d_gene: TRBD2
CDR3aa: CASSLPGEAGNTQYF

v_gene: TRBV27
len: 17
abundance: -
d_gene: TRBD1
CDR3aa: CASSLSLQGSGTGELFF

v_gene: TRBV19
len: 16
abundance: -
d_gene: -
CDR3aa: CASTRGAANLNYGYTF